The source of this T cell receptor beta chain is a study of cytomegalovirus exposure and HLA in healthy donors. Use of 60 Vbeta and 13 Jbeta primers characterized the PCR. Only in-frame clones appear in the TCRdb table, and some are missing; sequencing was by immunoSEQ multiplex PCR. The sample holds 120,000 or so clones; 80% are singletons and the top ten take roughly 2.5%. This clone was counted once. Germline CDR1 reads MNHEY; CDR2 reads SMNVEV (reference sequence). The CDR3 is 13 residues long. With V trimmed by 3 bases and J by 14 bases, 10 bases remained unmatched. The receptor comes from a man aged 25 to 40 in good health and CMV-seronegative. Sequencing used PBMCs. V gene TRBV27 combines with J gene TRBJ2-1; 7 positions match TRBD1. The DNA of the CDR3 is TGTGCCAGCAGTTTCCAGGACAGGCCGGTTGAGTTCTTC. This translates into CASSFQDRPVEFF.